Below, 16 T cell receptor beta chains from the same sample are listed, as sequenced in a study of T-cell reconstitution after alpha-beta-depleted transplantation in children. As it was prepared, the TCRbeta library received unique molecular identifiers. MiXCR, run by TCRdb on the PCR reads, gives a single entry per CDR3 protein. This sample has 100,000 to 120,000 distinct CDR3 sequences, with approximately 10% found just once. The sample was PBMCs from the stem cell graft donor, taken from the stem cell graft. The receptor set was obtained from a human donor who donated a stem cell graft to a child with acute lymphoblastic leukemia.

The chain combines TRBV6-1 with TRBJ2-7, with D perhaps assigned TRBD1 or TRBD2 (5 bases each). The CDR3 has 15 amino acids. Germline V lookup: CDR1 MNHNS, CDR2 SASEGT. Trimming shortened V by 4 bases and J by 7 bases, and 20 bases separated the two germline ends. The CDR3 region has the DNA TGTGCCAGCAGTGTGGGGCTAGAGGGTCTGAGGGAGCAGTACTTC. Its translation: CASSVGLEGLREQYF.

This clonotype showed up many times. The rearrangement joins TRBV4-3 to TRBJ2-3, with D perhaps TRBD2 (5 bases). The ends were cut back, 0 bases at V and 2 bases at J, with 12 bases in the middle. CDR1 is LGHNA and CDR2 is YSLEER in the germline V gene. The CDR3 extends over 16 amino acids. The CDR3 spells CASSQDWLGVTDTQYF. CDR3 nucleotide sequence: TGCGCCAGCAGCCAAGATTGGCTGGGAGTCACAGATACGCAGTATTTT.

This clonotype has at least ten counts. This rearrangement joins TRBV7-8 to TRBJ2-1, with D perhaps TRBD1 or TRBD2 (6 bases each). Germline assignment: CDR1 SGHVS and CDR2 FQNEAQ. Trimming left V 4 bases short and J 6 bases short, with 16 bases between. The CDR3 has 15 residues. CDR3 coding DNA: TGTGCCAGCAGCTCGGGGGCCACCCCGGGCAATGAGCAGTTCTTC. Translation gives CASSSGATPGNEQFF.

The sample holds many counts of this clonotype. The genes are TRBV5-1 and TRBJ1-1; D not certain. Germline-derived CDR1 and CDR2 are SGHRS and YFSETQ. V was clipped by 5 bases and J by 4 bases, with 21 bases between them. This CDR3 has 16 residues. CDR3 sequence (DNA): TGCGCCAGCAGGGGGAGCGGGTCCGAACGGGGCACTGAAGCTTTCTTT. Amino acid sequence: CASRGSGSERGTEAFF.

This clonotype has at least ten counts. The chain carries TRBV12-3 or TRBV12-4 and TRBJ2-1; 11 positions agree with TRBD2. J gave up 4 bases and V 3 bases, and 5 bases lay outside the gene matches. The CDR3 sequence is 16 residues long. The CDR3 DNA reads TGTGCCAGCAGTTTCCTAGCGGGGGGCCCTTACAATGAGCAGTTCTTC. It encodes CASSFLAGGPYNEQFF.

In this sample, this clonotype turned up many times. The chain recombines TRBV6-5 with TRBJ1-2; D is ambiguous. V dropped 4 bases and J dropped 2 bases, with 8 bases sitting between them. The CDR3 totals 13 residues. The V gene's germline CDR1 is MNHEY and CDR2 SVGAGI. The CDR3 DNA follows: TGTGCCAGCAGTTTTCCGGGCAACTATGGCTACACCTTC. Protein product: CASSFPGNYGYTF.

The sample holds many counts of this clonotype. This sequence joins TRBV20-1 and TRBJ2-7; no firm D call. Trimming removed 5 bases at V and 0 bases at J, with 11 bases between. CDR1 DFQATT and CDR2 SNEGSKA come from the germline V gene (reference sequence). This CDR3 comprises 13 residues. This chain's CDR3 is CSAYGGSSYEQYF. The CDR3 DNA is TGCAGTGCTTATGGCGGCAGCTCCTACGAGCAGTACTTC.

This clonotype showed up many times. The V gene is TRBV12-3 or TRBV12-4, the J gene TRBJ2-2; unclear D gene. V lost 4 bases to trimming and J lost 2 bases, with 11 bases between them. This CDR3 contains 15 residues. This CDR3 reads CASSYGARNTGELFF. The CDR3 DNA reads as TGTGCCAGCAGTTATGGAGCCAGAAACACCGGGGAGCTGTTTTTT.

The CDR3 spells CATSPRLLAGGQETQYF. The DNA for the CDR3 is TGTGCCACCTCCCCGAGACTACTAGCGGGGGGCCAAGAGACCCAGTACTTC. The gene calls are TRBV3-1 and TRBJ2-5; 12 bases are a match to TRBD2. The CDR3 is made up of 17 amino acids. Germline CDR1 is LGHDT and CDR2 is YNNKEL (reference sequence). V lost 10 bases, J lost 1 base, and 13 bases stayed unmatched.

This clonotype was picked up many times. J is TRBJ2-5 and V is TRBV7-6; 10 bases line up with TRBD2. The CDR3 is 15 amino acids. The V segment lost 5 bases and the J segment 5 bases; nucleotides outside the gene matches: 8. Germline-derived CDR1 and CDR2 are SGHVS and FNYEAQ. The CDR3 DNA follows: TGTGCCAGCAGCCTTTTACTAGCGGGACAGGAGACCCAGTACTTC. This gives the protein CASSLLLAGQETQYF. Full variable domain (rest looked up from reference TRBV7-6 and TRBJ2-5): GAGVSQSPRYKVTKRGQDVALRCDPISGHVSLYWYRQALGQGPEFLTYFNYEAQQDKSGLPNDRFSAERPEGSISTLTIQRTEQRDSAMYRCASSLLLAGQETQYFGPGTRLLVL.

Ten or more counts support this clonotype. The V call is TRBV5-8, the J call TRBJ2-3, with TRBD1 as a possible D gene (5 bases). The CDR3 has 16 amino acids. The V gene lost 0 bases and the J gene lost 0 bases, with 11 bases spanning the gap. Germline loops: CDR1 SGHTS, CDR2 YDEGEE. CDR3 sequence reads: CASSLGRVTSTDTQYF. CDR3 sequence (DNA): TGTGCCAGCAGCTTGGGCAGGGTTACTAGCACAGATACGCAGTATTTT.

This clonotype showed up many times. V gene TRBV7-2 combines with J gene TRBJ2-3, with 8 bases aligning to TRBD2. This CDR3 has 16 residues. Losses at the gene ends were 1 base for V and 2 bases for J; bases not matched to a gene: 5. Germline V gene data show CDR1 as SGHTA and CDR2 as FQGNSA. CDR3 nucleotides: TGTGCCAGCAGCTTAGGAGCGGGGGTCGTCACAGATACGCAGTATTTT. Its protein product is CASSLGAGVVTDTQYF.

This clonotype occurred many times. V gene TRBV12-3 or TRBV12-4 combines with J gene TRBJ1-1; D might be TRBD1 (6 bases). V was pared by 6 bases and J by 5 bases, with 13 bases between. The CDR3 consists of 13 residues. CDR3 region: CASSKQGRTEAFF. CDR3 nucleotides: TGTGCCAGCAGCAAACAGGGCAGGACTGAAGCTTTCTTT.

CDR3 amino acids: CSAPLSELVEFVEGPGLTQYF. The CDR3 DNA follows: TGCAGTGCTCCCCTATCGGAACTAGTCGAATTTGTAGAGGGCCCAGGGTTAACGCAGTATTTT. This rearrangement joins TRBV20-1 to TRBJ2-3; D may be TRBD1 or TRBD2 (5 bases each). The CDR3 is 21 residues long. V lost 5 bases, J lost 9 bases, and 42 bases lay in between. CDR1 is DFQATT, CDR2 SNEGSKA, per germline (reference sequence).

This clonotype showed up many times. The chain has TRBV12-3 or TRBV12-4 and TRBJ2-1; TRBD1 matches 8 bases. The CDR3 has 15 amino acids. Trimming took 3 bases from V and 4 from J; bases not matched to a gene: 5. CDR3 in DNA: TGTGCCAGCAGTTTCCGGGACAGGCCATACAATGAGCAGTTCTTC. Translating gives CASSFRDRPYNEQFF.

This clonotype was counted once. The chain couples TRBV10-1 to TRBJ2-3; TRBD2 aligns across 13 bases. The germline V gene encodes CDR1 WNHNN and CDR2 SYGVQD (reference sequence). The V and J ends lost 8 bases and 5 bases, in that order; junction bases with no gene match: 10. The CDR3 has 16 amino acids. The CDR3 protein is CASSGLAGDRGDTQYF. The CDR3 DNA reads as TGCGCCAGCTCCGGACTAGCGGGGGACCGAGGAGATACGCAGTATTTT.